The rows below give T cell receptor beta chains drawn from one sample of a study of identical twins. TCRdb re-analysed the 5' RACE reads in MiXCR, keeping a single row per CDR3 protein. The sample lists approximately 500,000 distinct CDR3 sequences, approximately 16% seen once, with roughly 0.42% in the top ten. These data were likewise used in another study, on yellow fever vaccine responses in identical twins.

The specimen sequenced was CD4+ T cells sorted from blood. Source of these receptors: a woman aged 18-30 years in good health. The CDR3 runs from the conserved cysteine through the conserved F or W. D genes are given only for firm matches. For some rows the clone size is stated as once, few or many, or as a class when expanded; others skip it.

j_gene | abundance | v_gene | d_gene | CDR3aa | CDR3nt
TRBJ2-3 | . | TRBV10-3 | TRBD1 | CAISEGRTGITDTQYF | TGTGCCATCAGTGAAGGTCGGACAGGAATCACAGATACGCAGTATTTT
TRBJ2-2 | . | TRBV7-3 | . | CASSFQAGELFF | TGTGCCAGCAGCTTTCAGGCCGGGGAGCTGTTTTTT
TRBJ2-4 | few | TRBV15 | . | CATSPPLGLAKNIQYF | TGTGCCACCAGCCCACCCCTAGGCTTAGCCAAAAACATTCAGTACTTC
TRBJ1-6 | . | TRBV6-1 | TRBD1 | CASSGTEANSPLHF | TGTGCCAGCAGCGGGACAGAAGCTAATTCACCCCTCCACTTT
TRBJ2-1 | . | TRBV4-2 | . | CASSPRALSGRGGGSYNEQFF | TGTGCCAGCAGCCCGAGAGCCCTGTCGGGAAGGGGAGGAGGCTCCTACAATGAGCAGTTCTTC
TRBJ2-1 | . | TRBV20-1 | . | CSASRGAGEQFF | TGCAGTGCTAGCCGGGGGGCAGGTGAGCAGTTCTTC
TRBJ2-1 | many | TRBV12-3/TRBV12-4 | . | CASSVSNEQFF | TGTGCCAGCAGCGTTTCCAATGAGCAGTTCTTC
TRBJ2-7 | . | TRBV4-1 | . | CASSPLAQGFSYEQYF | TGCGCCAGCAGCCCCCTGGCGCAGGGGTTTTCCTACGAGCAGTACTTC
TRBJ2-1 | few | TRBV9 | . | CASSARLGGVAFF | TGTGCCAGCAGCGCCCGCCTTGGGGGAGTTGCGTTCTTC
TRBJ2-1 | few | TRBV5-1 | . | CASSPITGYNEQFF | TGCGCCAGCAGCCCCATTACAGGGTACAATGAGCAGTTCTTC
TRBJ1-1 | . | TRBV3-1 | . | CACTQLDRLNTEAFF | TGTGCCTGCACCCAACTCGACAGGTTGAACACTGAAGCTTTCTTT
TRBJ1-1 | . | TRBV19 | . | CAAREGTEAFF | TGTGCCGCGAGGGAGGGCACTGAAGCTTTCTTT
TRBJ2-7 | . | TRBV27 | TRBD2 | CASSLLLAGVPYEQYF | TGTGCCAGCAGTTTACTGCTAGCGGGAGTCCCCTACGAGCAGTACTTC
TRBJ2-3 | . | TRBV5-1 | . | CASSLEMDRVADTQYF | TGCGCCAGCAGCTTGGAGATGGACAGAGTAGCAGATACGCAGTATTTT
TRBJ1-1 | . | TRBV3-1 | . | CASSQELRNTEAFF | TGTGCCAGCAGCCAAGAGCTAAGGAACACTGAAGCTTTCTTT
TRBJ2-2 | few | TRBV5-1 | . | CASQRGDFNTGELFF | TGCGCCAGCCAAAGGGGGGACTTCAACACCGGGGAGCTGTTTTTT
TRBJ2-1 | few | TRBV5-1 | TRBD1 | CASSPRQGIQHEQFF | TGCGCCAGCAGCCCAAGACAGGGAATTCAACATGAGCAGTTCTTC
TRBJ2-7 | . | TRBV7-2 | TRBD1 | CASSPRQGSLLEQYF | TGTGCCAGCAGCCCTCGACAGGGGTCACTACTCGAGCAGTACTTC
TRBJ2-5 | . | TRBV5-1 | . | CASTYRQRGQETQYF | TGCGCCAGCACTTACAGGCAGCGTGGACAAGAGACCCAGTACTTC
TRBJ2-1 | few | TRBV24-1 | TRBD2 | CATSDIPTSGRASSYNEQFF | TGTGCCACCAGTGATATCCCGACTAGCGGGAGGGCTAGCTCCTACAATGAGCAGTTCTTC
TRBJ2-3 | . | TRBV12-3/TRBV12-4 | TRBD1 | CASRGQGQDTQYF | TGTGCCAGCAGGGGACAGGGGCAAGATACGCAGTATTTT
TRBJ2-5 | . | TRBV7-2 | . | CASSRTVGETQYF | TGTGCCAGCAGCCGGACAGTGGGGGAGACCCAGTACTTC
TRBJ1-4 | . | TRBV5-1 | . | CASSIGLANEKLFF | TGCGCCAGCAGCATTGGGTTGGCTAATGAAAAACTGTTTTTT
TRBJ2-3 | few | TRBV7-8 | TRBD2 | CASTGGEHTDTQYF | TGTGCCTCCACCGGGGGGGAACACACAGATACGCAGTATTTT
TRBJ1-5 | . | TRBV4-2 | . | CASSQDRTENQPQHF | TGTGCCAGCAGCCAAGATCGTACAGAGAATCAGCCCCAGCATTTT
TRBJ2-3 | many | TRBV28 | . | CASSYTGWPTDTQYF | TGTGCCAGCAGTTACACAGGGTGGCCCACAGATACGCAGTATTTT
TRBJ2-5 | few | TRBV6-1 | TRBD1 | CASSEDRVKETQYF | TGTGCCAGCAGTGAGGACAGGGTAAAAGAGACCCAGTACTTC
TRBJ2-5 | few | TRBV18 | . | CASSYMQETQYF | TGTGCCAGCTCATACATGCAAGAGACCCAGTACTTC
TRBJ1-5 | few | TRBV5-5 | . | CASSLLPGDQPQHF | TGTGCCAGCAGCTTGCTGCCAGGGGATCAGCCCCAGCATTTT
TRBJ2-5 | many | TRBV5-1 | TRBD1 | CASSEGTGQETQYF | TGCGCCAGCAGCGAAGGGACAGGTCAAGAGACCCAGTACTTC
TRBJ1-2 | few | TRBV5-1 | TRBD1 | CASSSGQGGYGYTF | TGCGCCAGCAGCTCCGGACAGGGGGGCTATGGCTACACCTTC
TRBJ2-1 | few | TRBV29-1 | . | CSVGDRPEQFF | TGCAGCGTTGGCGACAGACCGGAGCAGTTCTTC
TRBJ1-1 | many | TRBV10-3 | . | CAISDTQEFEAFF | TGTGCCATCAGTGACACACAGGAGTTTGAAGCTTTCTTT
TRBJ1-4 | . | TRBV7-6 | . | CASSLGLGKKLFF | TGTGCCAGCAGCTTGGGGCTGGGGAAAAAACTGTTTTTT
TRBJ2-2 | few | TRBV2 | . | CASSDLTGELFF | TGTGCCAGCAGTGATTTAACCGGGGAGCTGTTTTTT
TRBJ2-3 | . | TRBV5-1 | . | CASSLEGENTDTQYF | TGCGCCAGCAGCTTGGAAGGGGAGAACACAGATACGCAGTATTTT
TRBJ2-2 | few | TRBV10-3 | TRBD2 | CAISESSGKRNTGELFF | TGTGCCATCAGTGAGTCAAGCGGGAAGAGGAACACCGGGGAGCTGTTTTTT
TRBJ2-1 | few | TRBV5-1 | . | CASSRIGSSYNEQFF | TGCGCCAGCAGTCGTATTGGGAGCTCCTACAATGAGCAGTTCTTC
TRBJ1-2 | . | TRBV28 | TRBD1 | CASSLRDRVYGYTF | TGTGCCAGCAGCCTCCGGGACAGGGTTTATGGCTACACCTTC
TRBJ2-1 | few | TRBV10-2 | TRBD2 | CASSDYETSGSRNEQFF | TGCGCCAGCAGTGACTACGAGACTAGCGGGAGTCGGAATGAGCAGTTCTTC
TRBJ2-3 | . | TRBV20-1 | . | CSASEGSTDTQYF | TGCAGTGCCTCGGAGGGGAGCACAGATACGCAGTATTTT
TRBJ1-5 | . | TRBV24-1 | . | CATSDTNQPQHF | TGTGCCACCAGTGACACAAATCAGCCCCAGCATTTT
TRBJ2-1 | . | TRBV27 | . | CASSSGPSKVQFF | TGTGCCAGCAGTTCGGGACCCTCCAAGGTGCAGTTCTTC
TRBJ2-4 | few | TRBV6-5 | . | CATMLGDSAKNIQYF | TGTGCCACCATGTTAGGAGATTCGGCCAAAAACATTCAGTACTTC
TRBJ1-2 | few | TRBV28 | . | CASRRGLNGYTF | TGTGCCAGCCGGAGGGGACTGAATGGCTACACCTTC
TRBJ1-6 | . | TRBV28 | . | CASRKIYNSPLHF | TGTGCCAGTCGAAAGATCTATAATTCACCCCTCCACTTT
TRBJ2-7 | . | TRBV7-9 | . | CASSLAQVYEQYF | TGTGCCAGCAGCTTAGCGCAGGTCTACGAGCAGTACTTC
TRBJ2-1 | . | TRBV7-6 | TRBD2 | CASSLSRGGLYNEQFF | TGTGCCAGCAGCTTATCGCGGGGGGGCCTCTACAATGAGCAGTTCTTC